This T cell receptor (beta chain) was captured in a study of radiation and T cells in renal cell carcinoma. The assay was immunoSEQ multiplex PCR, and TCRdb's table has in-frame clones only and misses some. The table lists about 150,000 clones, about nine tenths of them singletons. As concerns this clone: Its target is not known.

Time point meaning: baseline pretreatment blood. Treatment defined: 15 Gy SBRT to primary tumor, nephrectomy 4 weeks later. This renal cell carcinoma was of the clear cell type. Trimming cost V 5 bases and J 3 bases; bases outside gene matches: 4. This CDR3 region has 14 residues. CDR1 is MNHEY and CDR2 is SVGAGI in the germline V gene. Whole-study results and caveats: From baseline, blood top tumor clonotypes peaked at 2 weeks post-radiation.

Source: blood, taken from a patient whose treatment included radiotherapy and nephrectomy. The clonotype originates from a woman in her sixties or seventies with renal cell carcinoma. This chain links TRBV6-5 with TRBJ1-5; 7 bases map to TRBD1. The CDR3 DNA is TGTGCCAGCAGTGGCGGACAGGACAATCAGCCCCAGCATTTT. Translation: CASSGGQDNQPQHF.